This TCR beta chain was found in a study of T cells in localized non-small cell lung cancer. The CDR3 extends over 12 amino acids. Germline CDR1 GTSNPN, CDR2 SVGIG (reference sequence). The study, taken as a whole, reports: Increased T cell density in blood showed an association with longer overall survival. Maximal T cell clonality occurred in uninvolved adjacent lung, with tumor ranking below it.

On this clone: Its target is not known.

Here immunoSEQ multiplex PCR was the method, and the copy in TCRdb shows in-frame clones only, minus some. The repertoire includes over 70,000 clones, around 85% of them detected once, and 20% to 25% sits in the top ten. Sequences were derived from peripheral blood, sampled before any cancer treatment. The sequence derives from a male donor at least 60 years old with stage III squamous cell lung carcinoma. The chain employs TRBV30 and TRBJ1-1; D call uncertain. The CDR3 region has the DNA TGTATGGGCGGAAACATGAACACTGAAGCTTTCTTT. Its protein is CMGGNMNTEAFF. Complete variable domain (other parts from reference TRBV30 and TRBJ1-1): SQTIHQWPATLVQPVGSPLSLECTVEGTSNPNLYWYRQAAGRGLQLLFYSVGIGQISSEVPQNLSASRPQDRQFILSSKKLLLSDSGFYLCMGGNMNTEAFFGQGTRLTVV.